These T cell receptor beta chains were read from a single sample in a study of shared clonotypes between healthy human individuals. Produced via immunoSEQ multiplex PCR; TCRdb's table is partial and in-frame only. Altogether 780,000 or so clones are present, approximately 77% being singletons, with the ten largest covering over 1.5%. Sequenced sample: memory CD4+ T cells sorted from blood. The receptors were gathered from a woman between 25 and 40 years old in good health. Both conserved end residues are part of each CDR3. The D gene is left open where the match is weak. A row's size may be missing; if present it is once, few, many or a size class.

d_gene,j_gene,v_gene,abundance,CDR3aa,CDR3nt
TRBD2,TRBJ2-1,TRBV18,NA,CASSPDRGREGQDEQFF,TGTGCCAGCTCACCCGACCGAGGGCGGGAGGGCCAGGATGAGCAGTTCTTC
TRBD1,TRBJ1-2,TRBV30,NA,CAWGDSLNLYGYTF,TGTGCCTGGGGGGACAGCCTTAACCTTTATGGCTACACCTTC
TRBD2,TRBJ2-7,TRBV5-4,NA,CASSLWTSGRGGEQYF,TGTGCCAGCAGCTTGTGGACTAGCGGGAGGGGAGGCGAGCAGTACTTC
NA,TRBJ2-2,TRBV11-1,NA,CASSHGTSNTGELFF,TGTGCCAGCAGCCATGGGACTTCGAACACCGGGGAGCTGTTTTTT
NA,TRBJ2-1,TRBV28,few,CASSFAGQYEQFF,TGTGCCAGCAGTTTTGCAGGGCAATACGAGCAGTTCTTC
NA,TRBJ2-2,TRBV6-5,NA,CASSRDINTGELFF,TGTGCCAGCAGCCGGGACATTAACACCGGGGAGCTGTTTTTT
NA,TRBJ1-4,TRBV19,NA,CASSATLDRGEKLFF,TGTGCCAGTAGTGCAACCTTGGACAGAGGTGAAAAACTGTTTTTT
NA,TRBJ2-5,TRBV2,once,CATHRDLGETQYF,TGTGCCACCCACAGGGACCTCGGGGAGACCCAGTACTTC
NA,TRBJ2-5,TRBV7-2,few,CASSRNVLSIEGTQYF,TGTGCCAGCAGCCGAAACGTCCTGTCGATTGAGGGGACCCAGTACTTC
NA,TRBJ2-5,TRBV5-1,NA,CASSFHGEETQYF,TGCGCCAGCAGCTTCCACGGAGAAGAGACCCAGTACTTC
TRBD1,TRBJ2-1,TRBV6-5,many,CASSYSGTGGFAEQFF,TGTGCCAGCAGTTACTCCGGGACAGGGGGCTTTGCGGAGCAGTTCTTC
TRBD2,TRBJ2-3,TRBV9,NA,CASSANPGTSAGGVTDTQYF,TGTGCCAGCAGCGCAAACCCCGGGACTAGCGCAGGGGGAGTCACAGATACGCAGTATTTT
TRBD2,TRBJ2-3,TRBV19,few,CASSILAGAGDTQYF,TGTGCCAGTAGTATACTAGCGGGAGCTGGAGATACGCAGTATTTT
TRBD1,TRBJ1-1,TRBV2,NA,CASSALQGYTEAFF,TGTGCCAGCAGTGCACTACAGGGGTACACTGAAGCTTTCTTT
TRBD1,TRBJ1-4,TRBV10-3,NA,CAISEGQAGEKLFF,TGTGCCATCAGTGAGGGACAGGCGGGGGAAAAACTGTTTTTT
TRBD2,TRBJ2-7,TRBV28,NA,CATHGPLAGGGEQYF,TGTGCCACTCACGGCCCTCTAGCGGGAGGTGGGGAGCAGTACTTC
NA,TRBJ2-7,TRBV5-6,NA,CASSLSPGPISYEQYF,TGTGCCAGCAGCTTGTCTCCGGGACCAATCTCCTACGAGCAGTACTTC
NA,TRBJ2-2,TRBV30,NA,CAWSVQGPDNTGELFF,TGTGCCTGGAGTGTACAGGGACCAGATAACACCGGGGAGCTGTTTTTT
NA,TRBJ1-2,TRBV28,NA,CASRPGLGYGYTF,TGTGCCAGCCGTCCGGGACTGGGCTATGGCTACACCTTC
NA,TRBJ2-6,TRBV27,few,CASSYFGSGANVLTF,TGTGCCAGCAGCTACTTCGGTTCCGGGGCCAACGTCCTGACTTTC
TRBD2,TRBJ2-1,TRBV9,NA,CASSGTSGSYNEQFF,TGTGCCAGCAGCGGGACTAGCGGATCTTACAATGAGCAGTTCTTC
TRBD2,TRBJ2-7,TRBV19,NA,CASSIELAGEVRSYEQYF,TGTGCCAGTAGTATAGAACTAGCGGGAGAAGTGAGGTCCTACGAGCAGTACTTC
NA,TRBJ1-2,TRBV5-4,many,CASSLEGRMVYGYTF,TGTGCCAGCAGCTTGGAGGGACGGATGGTCTATGGCTACACCTTC
NA,TRBJ2-3,TRBV7-2,many,CASSLALSADTQYF,TGTGCCAGCAGCTTAGCGCTTAGTGCAGATACGCAGTATTTT
NA,TRBJ1-5,TRBV7-9,NA,CASSLAPIGGGHQPQHF,TGTGCCAGCAGCTTAGCGCCCATAGGGGGTGGTCATCAGCCCCAGCATTTT
NA,TRBJ2-5,TRBV10-3,NA,CATTWQETQYF,TGTGCCACCACCTGGCAAGAGACCCAGTACTTC
NA,TRBJ1-1,TRBV4-1,many,CASSRDGTSPEAFF,TGCGCCAGCAGCCGCGACGGGACGAGCCCTGAAGCTTTCTTT
NA,TRBJ2-1,TRBV14,few,CASSQDATAEQFF,TGTGCCAGCAGCCAAGATGCCACAGCTGAGCAGTTCTTC
NA,TRBJ2-6,TRBV5-1,NA,CASSLALSSGANVLTF,TGCGCCAGCAGCTTGGCCTTGTCCTCTGGGGCCAACGTCCTGACTTTC
NA,TRBJ2-7,TRBV5-4,NA,CASSPGLNSYEQYF,TGTGCCAGCAGCCCCGGGTTAAACTCCTACGAGCAGTACTTC
NA,TRBJ2-4,TRBV18,NA,CASSPLEGVQYF,TGTGCCAGCTCACCCCTAGAAGGAGTTCAGTACTTC
NA,TRBJ2-7,TRBV11-2,NA,CASSPRQPPYEQYF,TGTGCCAGCAGCCCCAGACAGCCGCCCTACGAGCAGTACTTC
TRBD1,TRBJ1-2,TRBV7-2,NA,CASSSNRGQSGYTF,TGTGCCAGCAGCTCTAACAGGGGGCAGAGCGGCTACACCTTC
TRBD1,TRBJ2-6,TRBV7-8,NA,CASSPRGLSGANVLTF,TGTGCCAGCAGCCCTAGGGGGCTTAGTGGGGCCAACGTCCTGACTTTC
NA,TRBJ2-5,TRBV7-6,NA,CASSPTGEGAQYF,TGTGCCAGCAGCCCGACTGGAGAGGGGGCCCAGTACTTC
NA,TRBJ2-3,TRBV28,NA,CASSSGTFAGDTQYF,TGTGCCAGCAGTTCCGGGACGTTTGCCGGAGATACGCAGTATTTT
TRBD2,TRBJ2-1,TRBV6-1,NA,CASSEIAGGYEQFF,TGTGCCAGCAGTGAAATAGCGGGAGGGTATGAGCAGTTCTTC
NA,TRBJ1-3,TRBV5-1,NA,CASSIQGLAAGNTIYF,TGCGCCAGCAGCATACAGGGTTTAGCGGCCGGAAACACCATATATTTT
NA,TRBJ2-1,TRBV7-3,NA,CASSEDGSSYNEQFF,TGTGCCAGCAGCGAGGACGGGAGCTCCTACAATGAGCAGTTCTTC
NA,TRBJ2-5,TRBV7-9,NA,CASSLGGQGDETQYF,TGTGCCAGCAGCTTAGGAGGCCAGGGAGACGAGACCCAGTACTTC
TRBD2,TRBJ2-7,TRBV5-1,few,CASSRGLAAYEQYF,TGCGCCAGCAGCAGGGGACTAGCGGCCTACGAGCAGTACTTC
TRBD2,TRBJ2-3,TRBV5-1,NA,CASRDIAGGSTDTQYF,TGCGCCAGCAGGGATATAGCGGGAGGTAGCACAGATACGCAGTATTTT